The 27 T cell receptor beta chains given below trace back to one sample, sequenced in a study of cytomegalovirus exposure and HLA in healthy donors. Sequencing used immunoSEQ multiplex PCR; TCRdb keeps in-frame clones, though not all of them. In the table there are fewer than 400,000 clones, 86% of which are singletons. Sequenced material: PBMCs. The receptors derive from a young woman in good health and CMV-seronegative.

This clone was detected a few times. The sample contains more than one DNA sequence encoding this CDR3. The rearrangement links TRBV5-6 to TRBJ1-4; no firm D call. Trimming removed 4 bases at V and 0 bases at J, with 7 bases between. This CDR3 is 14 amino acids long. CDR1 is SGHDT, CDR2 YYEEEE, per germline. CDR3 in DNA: TGTGCCAGCAGCCCCGGGGCAACTAATGAAAAACTGTTTTTT. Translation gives CASSPGATNEKLFF.

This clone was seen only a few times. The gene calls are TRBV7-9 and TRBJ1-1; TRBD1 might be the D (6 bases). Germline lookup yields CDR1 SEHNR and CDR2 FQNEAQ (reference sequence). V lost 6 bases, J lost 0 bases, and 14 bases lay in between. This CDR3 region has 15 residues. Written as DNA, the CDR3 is TGTGCCAGCAGTAGGGGGACATTAATGAACACTGAAGCTTTCTTT. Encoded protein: CASSRGTLMNTEAFF.

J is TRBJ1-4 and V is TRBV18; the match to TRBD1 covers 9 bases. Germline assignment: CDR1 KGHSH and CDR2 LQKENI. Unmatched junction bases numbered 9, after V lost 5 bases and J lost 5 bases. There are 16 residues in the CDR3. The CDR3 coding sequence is TGTGCCAGCTCATCCGGACAGGGGAGGGAGAATGAAAAACTGTTTTTT. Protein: CASSSGQGRENEKLFF.

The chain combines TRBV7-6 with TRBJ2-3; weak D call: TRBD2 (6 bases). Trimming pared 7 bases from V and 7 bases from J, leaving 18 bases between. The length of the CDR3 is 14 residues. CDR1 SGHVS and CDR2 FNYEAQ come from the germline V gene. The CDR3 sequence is CASTPGSALHTQYF. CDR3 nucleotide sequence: TGTGCCAGCACCCCCGGGAGCGCACTGCATACGCAGTATTTT.

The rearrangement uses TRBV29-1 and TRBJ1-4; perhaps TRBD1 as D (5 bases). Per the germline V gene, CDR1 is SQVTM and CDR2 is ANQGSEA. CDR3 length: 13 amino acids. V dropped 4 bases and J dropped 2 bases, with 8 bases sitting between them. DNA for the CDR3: TGCAGCGTTGTCGGGGGGACTAATGAAAAACTGTTTTTT. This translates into CSVVGGTNEKLFF. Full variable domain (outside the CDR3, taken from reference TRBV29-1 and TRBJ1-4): SAVISQKPSRDICQRGTSLTIQCQVDSQVTMMFWYRQQPGQSLTLIATANQGSEATYESGFVIDKFPISRPNLTFSTLTVSNMSPEDSSIYLCSVVGGTNEKLFFGSGTQLSVL.

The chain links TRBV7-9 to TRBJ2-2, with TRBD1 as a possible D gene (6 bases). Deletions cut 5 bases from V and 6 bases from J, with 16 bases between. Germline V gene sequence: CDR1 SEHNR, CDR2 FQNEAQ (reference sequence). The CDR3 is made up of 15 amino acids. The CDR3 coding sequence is TGTGCCAGCAGCCACCCTTACAGGGTCGCCGGGGAGCTGTTTTTT. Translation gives CASSHPYRVAGELFF.

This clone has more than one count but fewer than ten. CDR3 sequence reads: CASSLGLASGLPYEQYF. CDR3 in DNA: TGCGCCAGCAGCTTGGGTCTGGCTAGCGGGCTCCCCTACGAGCAGTACTTC. This chain joins TRBV5-1 and TRBJ2-7, with 8 bases identical to TRBD2. The ends lost 0 bases at V and 2 bases at J; junction bases unmatched: 10. The CDR3 runs to 17 residues. Germline lookup yields CDR1 SGHRS and CDR2 YFSETQ.

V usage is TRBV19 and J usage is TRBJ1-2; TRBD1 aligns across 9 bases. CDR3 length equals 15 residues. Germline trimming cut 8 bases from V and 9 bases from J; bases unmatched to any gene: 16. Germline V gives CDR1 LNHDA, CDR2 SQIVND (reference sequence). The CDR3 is CASAPDGQGRVSYTF. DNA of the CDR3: TGTGCCAGTGCACCCGACGGACAGGGGCGTGTGAGCTACACCTTC.

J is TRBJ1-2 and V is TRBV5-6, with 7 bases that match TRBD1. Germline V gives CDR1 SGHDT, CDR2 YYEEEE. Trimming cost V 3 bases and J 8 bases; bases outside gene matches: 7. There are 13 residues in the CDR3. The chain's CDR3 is CASSSLDREGYTF. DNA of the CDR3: TGTGCCAGCAGCTCCTTAGACAGGGAAGGCTACACCTTC.

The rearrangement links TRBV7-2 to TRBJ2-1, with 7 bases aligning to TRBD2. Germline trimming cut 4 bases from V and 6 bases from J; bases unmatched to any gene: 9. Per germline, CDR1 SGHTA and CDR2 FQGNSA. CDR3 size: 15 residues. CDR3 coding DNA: TGTGCCAGCAGCTCCCGGACTAGGGGTCTCAATGAGCAGTTCTTC. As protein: CASSSRTRGLNEQFF.

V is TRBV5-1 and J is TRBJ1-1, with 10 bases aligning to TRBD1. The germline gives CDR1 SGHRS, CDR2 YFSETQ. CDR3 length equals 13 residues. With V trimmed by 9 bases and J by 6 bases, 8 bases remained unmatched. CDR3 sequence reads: CATRPGTGAEAFF. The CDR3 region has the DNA TGCGCCACCCGACCGGGGACAGGGGCTGAAGCTTTCTTT.

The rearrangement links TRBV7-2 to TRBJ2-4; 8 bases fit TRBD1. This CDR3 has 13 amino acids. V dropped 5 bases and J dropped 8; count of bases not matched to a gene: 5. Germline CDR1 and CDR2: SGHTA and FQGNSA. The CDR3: CASSADRGDIQYF. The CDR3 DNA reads TGTGCCAGCAGCGCCGACAGGGGAGACATTCAGTACTTC.

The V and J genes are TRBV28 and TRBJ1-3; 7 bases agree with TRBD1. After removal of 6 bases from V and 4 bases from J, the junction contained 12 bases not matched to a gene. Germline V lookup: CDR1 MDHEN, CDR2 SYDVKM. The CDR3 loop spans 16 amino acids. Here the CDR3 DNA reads TGTGCCAGCAGCGTAACCTGGCAGGGGGGAGGAAACACCATATATTTT. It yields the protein CASSVTWQGGGNTIYF.

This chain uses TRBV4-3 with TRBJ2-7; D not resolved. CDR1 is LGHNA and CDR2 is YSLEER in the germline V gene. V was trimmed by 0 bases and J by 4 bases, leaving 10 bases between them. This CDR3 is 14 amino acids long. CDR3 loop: CASSQDPAIYEQYF. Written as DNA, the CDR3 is TGCGCCAGCAGCCAAGATCCCGCTATATACGAGCAGTACTTC.

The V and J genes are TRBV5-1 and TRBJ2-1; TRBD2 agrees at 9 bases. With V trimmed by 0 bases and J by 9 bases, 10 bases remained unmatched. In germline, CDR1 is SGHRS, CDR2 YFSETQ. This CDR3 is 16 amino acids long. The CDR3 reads CASSLEFSGSRTEQFF. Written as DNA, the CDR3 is TGCGCCAGCAGCTTGGAGTTTAGCGGGAGTAGAACTGAGCAGTTCTTC.

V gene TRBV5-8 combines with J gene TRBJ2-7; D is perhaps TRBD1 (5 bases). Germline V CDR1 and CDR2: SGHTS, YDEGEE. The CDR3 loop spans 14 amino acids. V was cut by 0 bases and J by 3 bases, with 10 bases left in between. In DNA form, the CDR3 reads TGTGCCAGCAGCTTGGGACGGACACTCTACGAGCAGTACTTC. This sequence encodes CASSLGRTLYEQYF.

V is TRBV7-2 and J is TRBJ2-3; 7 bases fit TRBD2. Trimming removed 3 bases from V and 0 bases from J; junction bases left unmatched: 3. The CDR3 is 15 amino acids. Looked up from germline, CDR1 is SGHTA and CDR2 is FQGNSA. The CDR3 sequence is CASSFGGSSTDTQYF. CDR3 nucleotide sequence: TGTGCCAGCAGCTTCGGGGGGAGTAGCACAGATACGCAGTATTTT.

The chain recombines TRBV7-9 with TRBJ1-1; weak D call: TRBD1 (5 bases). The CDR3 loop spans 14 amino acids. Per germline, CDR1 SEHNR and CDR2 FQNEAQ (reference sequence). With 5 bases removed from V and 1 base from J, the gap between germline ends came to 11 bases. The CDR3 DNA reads TGTGCCAGCAGCCCGTACGACAGGAACACTGAAGCTTTCTTT. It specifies CASSPYDRNTEAFF.

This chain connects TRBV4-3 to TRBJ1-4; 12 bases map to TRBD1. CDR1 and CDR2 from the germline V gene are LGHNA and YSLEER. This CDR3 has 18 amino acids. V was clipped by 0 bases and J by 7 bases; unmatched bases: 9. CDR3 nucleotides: TGCGCCAGCAGCCAAGATTGGGTTGGGACAGGGGGCAGTGAAAAACTGTTTTTT. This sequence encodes CASSQDWVGTGGSEKLFF.

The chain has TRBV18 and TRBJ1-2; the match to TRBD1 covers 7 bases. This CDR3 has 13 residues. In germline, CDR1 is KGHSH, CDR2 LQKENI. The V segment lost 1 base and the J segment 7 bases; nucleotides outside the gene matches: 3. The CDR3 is CASSPLRDSGYTF. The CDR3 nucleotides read TGTGCCAGCTCACCACTGCGGGACAGTGGCTACACCTTC.

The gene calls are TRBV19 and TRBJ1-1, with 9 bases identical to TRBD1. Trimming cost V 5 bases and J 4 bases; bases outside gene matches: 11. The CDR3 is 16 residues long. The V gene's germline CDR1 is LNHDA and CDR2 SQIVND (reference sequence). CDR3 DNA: TGTGCCAGTAGTCCACGTTTGACGACAGGGGGCACTGAAGCTTTCTTT. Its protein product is CASSPRLTTGGTEAFF.

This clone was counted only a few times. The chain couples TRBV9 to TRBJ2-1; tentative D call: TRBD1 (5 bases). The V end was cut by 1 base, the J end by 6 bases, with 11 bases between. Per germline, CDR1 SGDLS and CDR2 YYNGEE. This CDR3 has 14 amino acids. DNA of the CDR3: TGTGCCAGCAGCGTACAAGACAGTTCCAATGAGCAGTTCTTC. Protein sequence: CASSVQDSSNEQFF.

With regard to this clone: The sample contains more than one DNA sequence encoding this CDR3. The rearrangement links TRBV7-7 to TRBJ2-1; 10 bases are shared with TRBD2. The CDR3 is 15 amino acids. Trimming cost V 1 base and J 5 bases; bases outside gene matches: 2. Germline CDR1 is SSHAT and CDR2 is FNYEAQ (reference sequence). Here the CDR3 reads CASSLGLAGDNEQFF. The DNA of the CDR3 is TGTGCCAGCAGCTTAGGGCTAGCGGGAGACAATGAGCAGTTCTTC.

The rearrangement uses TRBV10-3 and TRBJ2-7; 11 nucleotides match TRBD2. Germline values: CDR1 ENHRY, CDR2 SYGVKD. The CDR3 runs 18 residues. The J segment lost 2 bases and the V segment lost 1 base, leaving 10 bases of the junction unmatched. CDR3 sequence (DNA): TGTGCCATCAGTGAGTATAAGACTAGCGGGAACCTCCCCTACGAGCAGTACTTC. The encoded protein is CAISEYKTSGNLPYEQYF.

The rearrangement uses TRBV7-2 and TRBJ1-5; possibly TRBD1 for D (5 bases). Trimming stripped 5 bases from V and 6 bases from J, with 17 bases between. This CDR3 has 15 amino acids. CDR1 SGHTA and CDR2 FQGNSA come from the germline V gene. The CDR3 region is CASSLSTRVGQPQHF. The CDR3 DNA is TGTGCCAGCAGCCTTAGTACCAGGGTGGGTCAGCCCCAGCATTTT.

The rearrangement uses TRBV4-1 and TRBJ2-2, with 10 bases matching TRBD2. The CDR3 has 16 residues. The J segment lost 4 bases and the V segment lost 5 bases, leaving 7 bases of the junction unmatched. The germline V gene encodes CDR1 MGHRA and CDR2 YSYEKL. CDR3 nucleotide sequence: TGCGCCAGCAGCTTGGAGGCTAGCGGGAGCACCGGGGAGCTGTTTTTT. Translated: CASSLEASGSTGELFF.

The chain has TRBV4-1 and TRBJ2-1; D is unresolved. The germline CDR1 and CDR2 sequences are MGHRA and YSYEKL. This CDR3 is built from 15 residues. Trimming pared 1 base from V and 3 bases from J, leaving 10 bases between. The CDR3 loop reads CASSQGLSSYNEQFF. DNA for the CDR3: TGCGCCAGCAGCCAAGGATTGAGTAGCTACAATGAGCAGTTCTTC.